This entry lists 11 T cell receptor beta chains sequenced from one sample in a study of PD-1 blockade in classical Hodgkin lymphoma. Every patient relapsed after autologous stem cell transplantation, and brentuximab vedotin exposure varied. TCRdb keeps only in-frame clones here, not all; method: immunoSEQ multiplex PCR. The sample records 50,000 or so clones, 80% to 95% being singletons. Here the sequenced sample was peripheral blood mononuclear cells (PBMCs), taken before the second cycle of nivolumab. These receptor sequences come from a human donor with classical Hodgkin lymphoma.

The J gene is TRBJ2-1, the V gene TRBV27; no definite D call. Germline assignment: CDR1 MNHEY and CDR2 SMNVEV (reference sequence). The CDR3 has 12 amino acids. The V end was cut by 2 bases, the J end by 9 bases, with 8 bases between. The CDR3 sequence: CASSLDLAEQFF. As DNA, the CDR3 is TGTGCCAGCAGTTTAGACTTGGCTGAGCAGTTCTTC.

A few counts support this clone. The V and J genes are TRBV6-5 and TRBJ1-2; 7 bases fit TRBD1. V gave up 6 bases and J gave up 5 bases; unmatched junction bases: 6. The CDR3 totals 13 residues. CDR1 MNHEY and CDR2 SVGAGI come from the germline V gene. The CDR3 protein is CASSLTGDYGYTF. In DNA form, the CDR3 reads TGTGCCAGCAGCTTAACAGGGGATTATGGCTACACCTTC.

The chain carries TRBV30 and TRBJ2-5; tentatively, D is TRBD1 (5 bases). The germline V gene has CDR1 GTSNPN and CDR2 SVGIG (reference sequence). V lost 5 bases, J lost 1 base, and 8 bases lay in between. The CDR3 is 12 amino acids. The CDR3 nucleotides read TGTGCCTGGGACAGAGCCCAAGAGACCCAGTACTTC. Protein: CAWDRAQETQYF.

This chain connects TRBV11-2 to TRBJ2-7; D not resolved. Germline V CDR1 and CDR2: SGHAT, FQNNGV. This CDR3 comprises 13 residues. The V and J ends lost 5 bases and 2 bases respectively, with 10 bases between them. CDR3 DNA: TGTGCCAGCAGCCCCCCCTTTGCCTACGAGCAGTACTTC. This sequence encodes CASSPPFAYEQYF. Full variable domain (remainder filled in from reference TRBV11-2 and TRBJ2-7): EAGVAQSPRYKIIEKRQSVAFWCNPISGHATLYWYQQILGQGPKLLIQFQNNGVVDDSQLPKDRFSAERLKGVDSTLKIQPAKLEDSAVYLCASSPPFAYEQYFGPGTRLTVT.

This chain connects TRBV7-9 to TRBJ2-2, with D possibly matching TRBD2 (6 bases). The CDR3 totals 16 residues. V was shortened by 4 bases and J by 4 bases, with 16 bases between the two germline ends. CDR1 and CDR2 (germline): SEHNR, FQNEAQ (reference sequence). CDR3 in DNA: TGTGCCAGCAGCTCCCCGGGACTTAGGAGCACCGGGGAGCTGTTTTTT. It is translated as CASSSPGLRSTGELFF.

The chain combines TRBV5-1 with TRBJ1-3, with 9 nucleotides matching TRBD1. Per germline, CDR1 SGHRS and CDR2 YFSETQ. The CDR3 has 17 amino acids. After removal of 4 bases from V and 4 bases from J, the junction contained 12 bases not matched to a gene. CDR3 sequence (DNA): TGCGCCAGCAGCCAGAAAACAGGGGGCATATTCGGAAACACCATATATTTT. It translates to CASSQKTGGIFGNTIYF.

This rearrangement joins TRBV18 to TRBJ1-2; a possible D gene is TRBD1 (6 bases). V lost 2 bases and J lost 2, with 12 bases in between. The CDR3 is made up of 15 amino acids. Looked up from germline, CDR1 is KGHSH and CDR2 is LQKENI. The DNA of the CDR3 is TGTGCCAGCTCACCAAGTCCAGGGGAAAACTATGGCTACACCTTC. It translates to CASSPSPGENYGYTF.

This clone was seen only once. The chain carries TRBV18 and TRBJ2-6; D gene unclear. The germline V and J ends were trimmed by 3 bases and 2 bases, with 8 bases remaining between them. There are 15 residues in the CDR3. The germline gives CDR1 KGHSH, CDR2 LQKENI. The DNA for the CDR3 is TGTGCCAGCTCACCGGGGATCACTGGGGCCAACGTCCTGACTTTC. Residues: CASSPGITGANVLTF.

The chain is built from TRBV30 and TRBJ1-1, with D maybe TRBD1 (5 bases). The CDR3 runs 15 residues. The V end lost 8 bases, the J end lost 2 bases, and 21 bases lay between the germline ends. The germline V gene encodes CDR1 GTSNPN and CDR2 SVGIG (reference sequence). The CDR3 DNA reads as TGTGCCACCACTGGGGCTCATGGTAAAAACACTGAAGCTTTCTTT. Its protein product is CATTGAHGKNTEAFF.

This chain uses TRBV18 with TRBJ1-2, with a weak D call TRBD1 (6 bases). The CDR3 spans 15 residues. Germline V gene data show CDR1 as KGHSH and CDR2 as LQKENI. The V gene lost 4 bases and the J gene lost 2 bases, with 14 bases spanning the gap. The CDR3 is CASSLRDILNYGYTF. The CDR3 coding sequence is TGTGCCAGCTCACTACGGGACATCTTAAACTATGGCTACACCTTC.

As regards this clone: This sample includes further DNA sequences coding for the same CDR3. V and J are TRBV5-1 and TRBJ2-3, with 8 nucleotides matching TRBD2. The CDR3 is made up of 15 amino acids. CDR1 is SGHRS and CDR2 is YFSETQ in the germline V gene. V trimming: 0 bases; J trimming: 0 bases; junction bases outside the gene matches: 0. The DNA for the CDR3 is TGCGCCAGCAGCTTGGGACTAGCGAGCACAGATACGCAGTATTTT. Translating gives CASSLGLASTDTQYF.